A selection of T cell receptor beta chains follows, all from one sample in a study of blood T cells in healthy people across ages. TCRdb passed the 5' RACE reads through MiXCR, listing each CDR3 protein once. The table lists 1 million or so distinct CDR3 sequences, 35% to 55% of them singletons. The sample comprised blood. These receptor sequences come from a woman aged 55 to 70 in good health. Each CDR3 is given with its conserved first and last residue. D genes are given only for firm matches. Expanded clones are given a class, and other clones once, few, many or no size at all.

abundance | j_gene | v_gene | d_gene | CDR3nt | CDR3aa
few | TRBJ2-5 | TRBV29-1 | TRBD2 | TGCAGCGTTCAATTGACGGGAGGAGTTGGTGAGACCCAGTACTTC | CSVQLTGGVGETQYF
few | TRBJ2-1 | TRBV11-3 | TRBD1 | TGTGCCAGCAGCTTAGGGGGACAGGTAGCCTACAATGAGCAGTTCTTC | CASSLGGQVAYNEQFF
NA | TRBJ2-2 | TRBV4-2 | TRBD2 | TGTGCCAGCAATACGGCTAGCGGGATAAACACCGGGGAGCTGTTTTTT | CASNTASGINTGELFF
NA | TRBJ2-6 | TRBV6-5 | NA | TGTGCCAGCAGTTATGTAACGGGAACCTCTGGGGCCAACGTCCTGACTTTC | CASSYVTGTSGANVLTF
NA | TRBJ1-2 | TRBV20-1 | NA | TGCAGTGCTAGACGGGATGGAGGGCAGCACTATGGCTACACCTTC | CSARRDGGQHYGYTF
NA | TRBJ1-6 | TRBV6-4 | NA | TGTGCCAGCAGTCCCGCTGTTGGGCGGGCGTCACCCCTCCACTTT | CASSPAVGRASPLHF
once | TRBJ2-7 | TRBV3-1 | TRBD2 | TGTGCCAGCAGCCAAGCGGGACTAGGACCCTACGAGCAGTACTTC | CASSQAGLGPYEQYF
NA | TRBJ2-3 | TRBV6-6 | NA | TGTGCCAGCAGTTATCTAACTAGCCGTGATACGCAGTATTTT | CASSYLTSRDTQYF
NA | TRBJ2-1 | TRBV6-5 | NA | TGTGCCAGCAGTTACTCGATCGGGAGCCCCTACAATGAGCAGTTCTTC | CASSYSIGSPYNEQFF
NA | TRBJ2-7 | TRBV27 | TRBD1 | TGTGCCAGCTACGATGGACAGGGCTACGAGCAGTACTTC | CASYDGQGYEQYF
NA | TRBJ2-7 | TRBV11-2 | TRBD2 | TGTGCCAGCAGCCTAGCCGGGACTAGCGGAAACTACGAGCAGTACTTC | CASSLAGTSGNYEQYF
NA | TRBJ2-5 | TRBV7-2 | TRBD1 | TGTGCCAGCAGCCCCCGGACAGGGGGCATGTACTTC | CASSPRTGGMYF
few | TRBJ2-1 | TRBV3-1 | TRBD2 | TGTGCCAGCAGCCACCTTAGCGGGGGGAGCTCCTACAATGAGCAGTTCTTC | CASSHLSGGSSYNEQFF
NA | TRBJ2-1 | TRBV6-4 | TRBD1 | TGTGCCAGCAGTGGGCAGGGGGCAGGTGAGCAGTTCTTC | CASSGQGAGEQFF
NA | TRBJ2-5 | TRBV2 | NA | TGTGCCAGCATGGGTCAGGTCCAAGAGACCCAGTACTTC | CASMGQVQETQYF
NA | TRBJ1-2 | TRBV7-9 | NA | TGTGCCAGCAGCTTAGAGGCAGAGTATGGCTACACCTTC | CASSLEAEYGYTF
NA | TRBJ2-5 | TRBV10-1 | TRBD1 | TGCGCCAGCAGCAGGGACAGCTTGGGGGAGACCCAGTACTTC | CASSRDSLGETQYF
few | TRBJ2-7 | TRBV12-3/TRBV12-4 | TRBD2 | TGTGCCAGCAGGCGGACTAGCGGGATCTCCTACGAGCAGTACTTC | CASRRTSGISYEQYF
once | TRBJ2-2 | TRBV10-3 | NA | TGTGCCATCAGTTCTACTACGCGGGGAAGCACCGGGGAGCTGTTTTTT | CAISSTTRGSTGELFF
few | TRBJ1-2 | TRBV7-9 | NA | TGTGCCAGCAGCCCGGGGGGGCCCGCTAACTATGGCTACACCTTC | CASSPGGPANYGYTF
NA | TRBJ2-5 | TRBV5-1 | NA | TGCGCCAGCAGCTTGGCTAAGGTAGCTGCCCAAGAGACCCAGTACTTC | CASSLAKVAAQETQYF
NA | TRBJ2-7 | TRBV9 | TRBD1 | TGTGCCAGCAGCGTCCGGGACAGTGTGTACGAGCAGTACTTC | CASSVRDSVYEQYF
few | TRBJ1-2 | TRBV30 | NA | TGTGCCTGGAGTCGGTCTGCCAATGCCTGGGGAGGCTACACCTTC | CAWSRSANAWGGYTF
few | TRBJ1-5 | TRBV3-1 | NA | TGTGCCAGCAGCCCAGGGACAAGCAATCAGCCCCAGCATTTT | CASSPGTSNQPQHF
NA | TRBJ2-1 | TRBV7-9 | TRBD2 | TGTGCCAGCAGCTTGGTTGTCAGGGACTACGAGCAGTTCTTC | CASSLVVRDYEQFF
few | TRBJ2-5 | TRBV27 | NA | TGTGCCAGCAGTTTATACGGGCTCCAAGGGGAGACCCAGTACTTC | CASSLYGLQGETQYF
few | TRBJ2-1 | TRBV27 | TRBD2 | TGTGCCAGCAGTCCACCTCGGACTAGCGGGAGAGTACCTGAGCAGTTCTTC | CASSPPRTSGRVPEQFF
few | TRBJ2-3 | TRBV7-9 | TRBD2 | TGTGCCAGCAGCTTAGATGGCGGGAGGACGTCAGATACGCAGTATTTT | CASSLDGGRTSDTQYF
NA | TRBJ2-1 | TRBV29-1 | NA | TGCAGCGCTTATGTCATGAGCTCCTACAATGAGCAGTTCTTC | CSAYVMSSYNEQFF
NA | TRBJ2-1 | TRBV7-8 | NA | TGTGCCAGCAGCTTAGTCTATTTCTCCTACAATGGGCAGTTCTTC | CASSLVYFSYNGQFF
NA | TRBJ2-1 | TRBV20-1 | TRBD2 | TGCAGTGCCCCAGGACTAGCGGGAGGGTCAAGGGATGAGCAGTTCTTC | CSAPGLAGGSRDEQFF
NA | TRBJ2-7 | TRBV27 | NA | TGTGCCGGCAGTTTACAGGGTAGCGCCTCCTACGAGCAGTACTTC | CAGSLQGSASYEQYF
NA | TRBJ1-4 | TRBV27 | NA | TGTGCCAGCAGTCCCCTTTCGGTTGAAAAACTGTTTTTT | CASSPLSVEKLFF
NA | TRBJ1-4 | TRBV6-5 | NA | TGTGCCAGCAGTTACGGCACAACTAATGAAAAACTGTTTTTT | CASSYGTTNEKLFF
once | TRBJ2-7 | TRBV7-6 | NA | TGTGCCAGCAGCTTAATGGAGAGTTCCTGCGAGCAGTACTTC | CASSLMESSCEQYF
NA | TRBJ2-5 | TRBV4-2 | NA | TGTGCCAGCAGCCAATTGAGGACCCAGAGGGAGACCCAGTACTTC | CASSQLRTQRETQYF
NA | TRBJ2-7 | TRBV30 | NA | TGTGCCTGGAGTGTTTCTGGGTTAACGCACGAGCAGTACTTC | CAWSVSGLTHEQYF
NA | TRBJ2-5 | TRBV4-3 | NA | TGCGCCAGCAGCCACCCCCGGGAGCAAGAGACCCAGTACTTC | CASSHPREQETQYF
NA | TRBJ2-3 | TRBV5-1 | NA | TGCGCCAGCAGCTCTGCAGGGGTGGGCACAGATACGCAGTATTTT | CASSSAGVGTDTQYF
NA | TRBJ2-5 | TRBV5-1 | NA | TGCGCCAGCAGTGTTAGGGGCAACGAAGAGACCCAGTACTTC | CASSVRGNEETQYF
many | TRBJ2-7 | TRBV11-2 | NA | TGTGCCAGCAGCCCCTCCGGCAGCAACGAGCAGTACTTC | CASSPSGSNEQYF
NA | TRBJ2-3 | TRBV2 | NA | TGTGCCAGCAATGAGGGAGTTGCGCAGTATTTT | CASNEGVAQYF
NA | TRBJ2-7 | TRBV27 | TRBD2 | TGTGCCACCTGGGCATTCGGGAGGAGCGAGCAGTACTTC | CATWAFGRSEQYF
NA | TRBJ2-1 | TRBV7-3 | TRBD2 | TGTGCCAGCAGCTCCGAGGGAGCGGGAAGGGTCAATGAGCAGTTCTTC | CASSSEGAGRVNEQFF
NA | TRBJ2-7 | TRBV29-1 | NA | TGCAGCGTTGTAGGACTTCCCTACGAGCAGTACTTC | CSVVGLPYEQYF
NA | TRBJ2-1 | TRBV4-2 | NA | TGTGCCAGCAGCCAAGATGTAGTTCTCTACAATGAGCAGTTCTTC | CASSQDVVLYNEQFF
NA | TRBJ1-5 | TRBV28 | NA | TGTGCCAGCAGTTTAGACAGATTCAATCAGCCCCAGCATTTT | CASSLDRFNQPQHF
NA | TRBJ2-7 | TRBV3-1 | NA | TGTGCCAGCAGCCCGGCCGGACAGAGTCCCACCTACGAGCAGTACTTC | CASSPAGQSPTYEQYF
NA | TRBJ1-6 | TRBV12-3/TRBV12-4 | NA | TGTGCCAGCAGTATGAAAGCTAATTCACCCCTCCACTTT | CASSMKANSPLHF
NA | TRBJ2-5 | TRBV7-9 | TRBD2 | TGTGCCAGCAGGGGTAGCGGGAGTGTTGAGACCCAGTACTTC | CASRGSGSVETQYF
NA | TRBJ2-7 | TRBV24-1 | NA | TGTGCCACCAGTGCCCACGGGACGTCTCGTGAGCAGTACTTC | CATSAHGTSREQYF
NA | TRBJ2-3 | TRBV5-4 | TRBD2 | TGTGCCAGCAGCTTTGGCGGGAGAAGGCGCGCAGATACGCAGTATTTT | CASSFGGRRRADTQYF
NA | TRBJ2-7 | TRBV27 | NA | TGTGCCAGCAGTGTACGTTTAGGGAGCTACGAGCAGTACTTC | CASSVRLGSYEQYF
NA | TRBJ2-2 | TRBV4-1 | NA | TGCGCCAGCAGCCAAGACAGGGCTACTACCGGGGAGCTGTTTTTT | CASSQDRATTGELFF